Following are 15 T cell receptor beta chains from one sample sequenced in a study of identical twins. One entry per CDR3 protein, called by TCRdb with MiXCR from the 5' RACE reads. Of about 530,000 distinct CDR3 sequences listed, approximately 20% were seen once; the top ten hold approximately 0.48%. The same data also contributed to another study, on yellow fever vaccine responses in identical twins.

The sample comprised CD4+ T cells sorted from blood. These receptors were obtained from a woman aged 18-35 years in good health.

The table lists this clonotype with a few counts. This chain connects TRBV15 to TRBJ2-1; 11 nucleotides align to TRBD2. The V gene's germline CDR1 is LNHNV and CDR2 YYDKDF (reference sequence). The trim removed 6 bases at V and 9 bases at J, leaving 7 bases unmatched. This CDR3 is built from 14 residues. The CDR3, as DNA: TGTGCCACCAGGAATAGCGGGGGGGCCGGTGAGCAGTTCTTC. As protein: CATRNSGGAGEQFF.

This clonotype was seen a handful of times. The V call is TRBV5-1, the J call TRBJ2-7, with 8 positions matching TRBD2. This CDR3 is 17 amino acids long. With 1 base clipped from V and 1 base from J, the junction kept 10 bases outside the gene matches. Germline lookup yields CDR1 SGHRS and CDR2 YFSETQ. The CDR3 nucleotides are TGCGCCAGCAGCTTGATCTTTACTAGCGGAGCGTCCTACGAGCAGTACTTC. Translating gives CASSLIFTSGASYEQYF.

This clonotype showed up many times. The V call is TRBV12-3 or TRBV12-4, the J call TRBJ1-2; 7 positions match TRBD1. This CDR3 is 13 amino acids long. With 3 bases clipped from V and 6 bases from J, the junction kept 4 bases outside the gene matches. CDR3 in amino acids: CASSLETGHGYTF. Here the CDR3 DNA reads TGTGCCAGCAGTTTGGAGACAGGGCATGGCTACACCTTC.

V usage is TRBV5-1 and J usage is TRBJ2-5; D gene uncertain. The CDR3 has 14 amino acids. Per the germline V gene, CDR1 is SGHRS and CDR2 is YFSETQ. The V end lost 3 bases, the J end lost 0 bases, and 9 bases lay between the germline ends. CDR3 DNA: TGCGCCAGCAGCTCACCGCAGCACCAAGAGACCCAGTACTTC. Translating gives CASSSPQHQETQYF.

This clonotype was seen only a few times. V is TRBV29-1 and J is TRBJ2-1; D not resolved. This CDR3 is built from 12 residues. V lost 1 base, J lost 7 bases, and 8 bases lay in between. Germline V gives CDR1 SQVTM, CDR2 ANQGSEA. The CDR3 sequence is CSVEGLLNEQFF. CDR3 bases: TGCAGCGTTGAAGGCTTGCTAAATGAGCAGTTCTTC.

This clonotype was seen a few times. V usage is TRBV3-1 and J usage is TRBJ2-5, with D uncertain. The ends were cut back, 2 bases at V and 5 bases at J, with 24 bases in the middle. The CDR3 sequence is 18 residues long. Germline loops: CDR1 LGHDT, CDR2 YNNKEL (reference sequence). The CDR3 protein is CASSQPHVGIDFGETQYF. CDR3 nucleotides: TGTGCCAGCAGCCAACCCCATGTTGGGATTGATTTCGGGGAGACCCAGTACTTC.

This clonotype was seen a handful of times. The chain couples TRBV20-1 to TRBJ2-1, with 12 bases fitting TRBD2. CDR1 and CDR2 from the germline V gene are DFQATT and SNEGSKA (reference sequence). The length of the CDR3 is 15 residues. Trimming at V came to 4 bases and at J to 7 bases, leaving 8 bases not matched to a gene. CDR3 sequence reads: CSAIGLAGFRNEQFF. In DNA form, the CDR3 reads TGCAGTGCTATAGGACTAGCGGGATTCCGGAATGAGCAGTTCTTC.

This chain joins TRBV12-3 or TRBV12-4 and TRBJ1-1; D is perhaps TRBD1 (6 bases). Trimming took off 3 bases at V and 5 bases at J, with 16 bases between the two ends. The CDR3 length is 15 residues. Here the CDR3 DNA reads TGTGCCAGCAGTTTGTTTACAGGGTTCGAAACTGAAGCTTTCTTT. The encoded protein is CASSLFTGFETEAFF.

This chain links TRBV5-1 with TRBJ2-1; 11 nucleotides agree with TRBD1. The germline V gene has CDR1 SGHRS and CDR2 YFSETQ. The CDR3 sequence is 16 residues long. V lost 4 bases and J lost 12; bases outside the gene matches: 15. The CDR3 DNA sequence: TGCGCCAGCAGCACCCGGACAGGGGGCCAGATCGGCGCGCAGTTCTTC. It is translated as CASSTRTGGQIGAQFF.

The chain combines TRBV20-1 with TRBJ2-7; 8 bases match TRBD2. After removal of 1 base from V and 10 bases from J, the junction contained 12 bases not matched to a gene. Germline V gene sequence: CDR1 DFQATT, CDR2 SNEGSKA (reference sequence). This CDR3 contains 14 residues. CDR3 sequence reads: CSARVAGGAGGQYF. The CDR3, as DNA: TGCAGTGCTAGAGTTGCGGGAGGAGCCGGGGGACAGTACTTC.

V gene TRBV11-2 combines with J gene TRBJ2-3; TRBD2 aligns across 8 bases. Germline V gene data show CDR1 as SGHAT and CDR2 as FQNNGV. This CDR3 is built from 15 residues. The V gene end was trimmed by 2 bases and the J gene end by 1 base; junction bases not matched to a gene: 2. Written as DNA, the CDR3 is TGTGCCAGCAGCTTACCGCGGGGGGGCACAGATACGCAGTATTTT. Its protein is CASSLPRGGTDTQYF.

This clonotype was observed a few times. The CDR3 spells CASSSTGGLYNEQFF. CDR3 nucleotides: TGCGCCAGCAGCTCTACAGGGGGCCTATACAATGAGCAGTTCTTC. V and J are TRBV5-1 and TRBJ2-1, with 9 bases aligning to TRBD1. The J segment lost 4 bases and the V segment lost 3 bases, leaving 5 bases of the junction unmatched. In germline, CDR1 is SGHRS, CDR2 YFSETQ. There are 15 residues in the CDR3.

CDR3 bases: TGTGCCAGCAGGCTTGGGACAGTGAACTATGGCTACACCTTC. Protein sequence: CASRLGTVNYGYTF. This chain uses TRBV12-3 or TRBV12-4 with TRBJ1-2; 7 bases map to TRBD1. This CDR3 is 14 amino acids long. V gave up 6 bases and J gave up 2 bases; unmatched junction bases: 6.

This clonotype has more than one count but fewer than ten. A junction boundary mismatches the germline segment, possibly from a read error. This rearrangement joins TRBV2 to TRBJ1-1; D perhaps matches TRBD1 (6 bases). This CDR3 has 9 residues. From germline, CDR1 is SNHLY and CDR2 FYNNEI. The CDR3 nucleotides read TGTGCCAGCAAAGCTGCGGACAGCTTT. It encodes CASKAADSF.

Written as DNA, the CDR3 is TGCGCCAGCAGCTTGACAGGGGAGGTATTGGATGAGCAGTTCTTC. Its translation: CASSLTGEVLDEQFF. The V call is TRBV5-1, the J call TRBJ2-1; TRBD1 is a possible D gene (7 bases). Germline values: CDR1 SGHRS, CDR2 YFSETQ. The CDR3 contains 15 residues. V shed 1 base and J shed 8 bases, with 16 bases lying between them.